This T cell receptor (beta chain) was captured by sequencing in a study of blood T cell repertoires in COVID-19. Whole-study context: COVID-19 samples, acute and convalescent, were from the United States, Italy and Spain. In each case, the material was cDNA or gDNA derived from T cells, B-cell-depleted T cells, or PBMCs.

Under the authors' procedure: Cell counts per sample came from amplifying reference gene primers. This table comes from immunoSEQ multiplex PCR, and its TCRdb copy is limited to in-frame clones, with some not included. D and trimming were read from the DNA, whereas the V and J calls and clone size are those reported in that table. The table shows approximately 160,000 clones, with around 84% occurring only once. The germline V gene encodes CDR1 MGHRA and CDR2 YSYEKL. The CDR3 covers 16 residues. V shed 0 bases, J shed 2 bases, and the junction held 5 bases outside the gene matches. The TCR originated in a woman aged 50 to 60 in a cohort sampled during active or convalescent COVID-19. The source material was peripheral blood. The rearrangement links TRBV4-1 to TRBJ2-7, with TRBD2 matching 9 bases. The CDR3 sequence is CASSQEAGGKTYEQYF. The DNA of the CDR3 is TGCGCCAGCAGCCAAGAAGCGGGGGGCAAAACCTACGAGCAGTACTTC.